A single sample is the source of the 29 T cell receptor beta chains below, sequenced in a study of OX40 agonist ivuxolimab in advanced cancers. Repertoires were generated with immunoSEQ multiplex PCR, while TCRdb's copy carries only in-frame clones and drops some. The data contain more than 55,000 clones, 75% to 85% of them singletons. Sample: CD4+ or CD8+ T cells sorted from blood, taken in a trial of the OX40 agonist ivuxolimab. These receptors came from an adult with an advanced solid tumor such as melanoma, head and neck, liver or kidney cancer.

This clone showed up just a few times. The chain employs TRBV5-1 and TRBJ2-7; D ambiguous. The CDR3 contains 13 residues. Germline lookup yields CDR1 SGHRS and CDR2 YFSETQ. V lost 0 bases and J 4 bases, leaving 8 bases between the germline ends. The CDR3 here is CASSLDSEYEQYF. DNA for the CDR3: TGCGCCAGCAGCTTGGACAGTGAGTACGAGCAGTACTTC.

The table lists this clone with a few counts. The chain carries TRBV9 and TRBJ1-6; D is uncertain. Trimming left V 0 bases short and J 9 bases short, with 10 bases between. The CDR3 sequence is 14 residues long. CDR1 is SGDLS and CDR2 is YYNGEE in the germline V gene. The CDR3 spells CASSVGGIFSPLHF. The DNA of the CDR3 is TGTGCCAGCAGCGTAGGAGGGATCTTTTCACCCCTCCACTTT.

The rearrangement joins TRBV11-2 to TRBJ2-6, with a weak D call TRBD1 (6 bases). From germline, CDR1 is SGHAT and CDR2 FQNNGV. This CDR3 comprises 15 residues. V dropped 0 bases and J dropped 12 bases, with 15 bases sitting between them. CDR3 coding DNA: TGTGCCAGCAGCTTAGATCTAGGGGGACCTCGCGTCCTGACTTTC. This translates into CASSLDLGGPRVLTF.

The genes are TRBV15 and TRBJ2-2, with 9 nucleotides matching TRBD1. V dropped 8 bases and J dropped 1; count of bases not matched to a gene: 5. The CDR3 is 15 amino acids. Germline V lookup: CDR1 LNHNV, CDR2 YYDKDF (reference sequence). The CDR3 loop reads CATQQGALNTGELFF. Written as DNA, the CDR3 is TGTGCCACCCAACAGGGGGCCCTGAACACCGGGGAGCTGTTTTTT.

The V call is TRBV18, the J call TRBJ1-1, with D possibly matching TRBD1 (5 bases). The CDR3 is 14 amino acids. Germline V gene lookup returns CDR1 KGHSH and CDR2 LQKENI. V lost 2 bases to trimming and J lost 4 bases, with 11 bases between them. CDR3 sequence reads: CASSPGGSGTEAFF. The DNA for the CDR3 is TGTGCCAGCTCACCAGGGGGTTCCGGCACTGAAGCTTTCTTT.

The chain couples TRBV7-2 to TRBJ2-4; D might be TRBD2 (5 bases). CDR3 size: 15 residues. V was pared by 5 bases and J by 7 bases, with 18 bases between. CDR1 and CDR2 (germline): SGHTA, FQGNSA. DNA of the CDR3: TGTGCCAGCAGCAAAACGACAACCCGCGGGAACATTCAGTACTTC. Its translation is CASSKTTTRGNIQYF.

The rearrangement uses TRBV2 and TRBJ2-2; no definite D call. Germline V gives CDR1 SNHLY, CDR2 FYNNEI. This CDR3 has 14 residues. V gave up 3 bases and J gave up 5 bases, with 10 bases separating them. CDR3 region: CASSDLGRTGELFF. CDR3 coding DNA: TGTGCCAGCAGTGACCTAGGCAGAACCGGGGAGCTGTTTTTT.

This clone was seen repeatedly, ten times or more. The V gene is TRBV4-3, the J gene TRBJ1-4; TRBD1 is a possible D gene (6 bases). The length of the CDR3 is 13 residues. The germline V gene encodes CDR1 LGHNA and CDR2 YSLEER. The V gene lost 4 bases and the J gene lost 8 bases, with 11 bases spanning the gap. The CDR3 here is CASSLGQTEKLFF. DNA for the CDR3: TGCGCCAGCAGCCTTGGACAGACGGAAAAACTGTTTTTT.

The chain is built from TRBV19 and TRBJ2-1; D gene uncertain. CDR1 is LNHDA, CDR2 SQIVND, per germline (reference sequence). The germline V and J ends were trimmed by 5 bases and 4 bases, with 12 bases remaining between them. The CDR3 spans 14 residues. CDR3 sequence (DNA): TGTGCCAGTAGTCTAGTTAGAAATTACAATGAGCAGTTCTTC. Protein sequence: CASSLVRNYNEQFF.

The genes are TRBV11-1 and TRBJ1-4, with unresolved D. V dropped 10 bases and J dropped 0 bases, with 12 bases sitting between them. CDR3 length equals 14 residues. Germline-derived CDR1 and CDR2 are SGHAT and FQDESV (reference sequence). In DNA, the CDR3 is TGTGCCACCTCGGACCGAACAACTAATGAAAAACTGTTTTTT. Amino acids: CATSDRTTNEKLFF.

This sequence joins TRBV6-1 and TRBJ2-3, with TRBD2 as a possible D gene (7 bases). CDR3 length equals 16 residues. Looked up from germline, CDR1 is MNHNS and CDR2 is SASEGT. V gave up 2 bases and J gave up 5 bases, with 17 bases separating them. In DNA, the CDR3 is TGTGCCAGCAGTGAAAGGTGGGGGGGCAGGGGAGATACGCAGTATTTT. This gives the protein CASSERWGGRGDTQYF.

The rearrangement joins TRBV19 to TRBJ1-1, with D hard to call. V was shortened by 3 bases and J by 4 bases, with 9 bases between the two germline ends. Germline-derived CDR1 and CDR2 are LNHDA and SQIVND (reference sequence). This CDR3 has 13 residues. The CDR3 spells CASSIFEFTEAFF. CDR3 in DNA: TGTGCCAGTAGTATTTTTGAGTTCACTGAAGCTTTCTTT. Based on the CDR3 plus reference TRBV19 and TRBJ1-1, the full variable domain is DGGITQSPKYLFRKEGQNVTLSCEQNLNHDAMYWYRQDPGQGLRLIYYSQIVNDFQKGDIAEGYSVSREKKESFPLTVTSAQKNPTAFYLCASSIFEFTEAFFGQGTRLTVV.

The V and J genes are TRBV7-2 and TRBJ2-1; D gene uncertain. Germline loops: CDR1 SGHTA, CDR2 FQGNSA. CDR3 length: 12 residues. V gave up 1 base and J gave up 8 bases, with 6 bases separating them. In DNA, the CDR3 is TGTGCCAGCAGCTTAGACGCCCATGAGCAGTTCTTC. The encoded protein is CASSLDAHEQFF.

V and J are TRBV30 and TRBJ2-1, with a weak D call TRBD2 (7 bases). CDR1 GTSNPN and CDR2 SVGIG come from the germline V gene (reference sequence). This CDR3 spans 13 amino acids. The V end lost 4 bases, the J end lost 4 bases, and 11 bases lay between the germline ends. CDR3 amino acids: CAWIRGGYNEQFF. The CDR3 DNA reads as TGTGCCTGGATTAGGGGGGGTTACAATGAGCAGTTCTTC.

The chain joins TRBV7-9 to TRBJ2-1; TRBD2 agrees at 9 bases. This CDR3 contains 17 residues. Germline CDR1 SEHNR, CDR2 FQNEAQ (reference sequence). Unmatched junction bases numbered 17, after V lost 5 bases and J lost 9 bases. The CDR3 loop reads CASSPAPSGDDRSEQFF. CDR3 sequence (DNA): TGTGCCAGCAGCCCTGCTCCTAGCGGGGACGATCGGAGTGAGCAGTTCTTC.

The chain is built from TRBV4-3 and TRBJ1-6; 7 bases match TRBD1. There are 14 residues in the CDR3. Germline loops: CDR1 LGHNA, CDR2 YSLEER. V shed 3 bases and J 6 bases; nucleotides not matched to a gene: 2. CDR3 in amino acids: CASSQGQSNSPLHF. In nucleotides, the CDR3 is TGCGCCAGCAGCCAGGGACAGAGTAATTCACCCCTCCACTTT.

This sequence joins TRBV9 and TRBJ2-3; weak D call: TRBD2 (7 bases). The CDR3 is 16 residues long. The V end lost 4 bases, the J end lost 4 bases, and 19 bases lay between the germline ends. CDR1 and CDR2 from the germline V gene are SGDLS and YYNGEE. CDR3 DNA sequence: TGTGCCAGCAGCCTGGGGGGGGCACCATGGGCAGATACGCAGTATTTT. This sequence encodes CASSLGGAPWADTQYF. Full variable domain (outside the CDR3, taken from reference TRBV9 and TRBJ2-3): DSGVTQTPKHLITATGQRVTLRCSPRSGDLSVYWYQQSLDQGLQFLIQYYNGEERAKGNILERFSAQQFPDLHSELNLSSLELGDSALYFCASSLGGAPWADTQYFGPGTRLTVL.

This chain joins TRBV19 and TRBJ1-1, with 9 bases fitting TRBD1. The V and J ends lost 3 bases and 0 bases, in that order; junction bases with no gene match: 5. Germline V gene sequence: CDR1 LNHDA, CDR2 SQIVND (reference sequence). CDR3 size: 16 residues. CDR3 amino acids: CASSMRGTGMNTEAFF. In DNA form, the CDR3 reads TGTGCCAGTAGTATGCGGGGGACAGGGATGAACACTGAAGCTTTCTTT.

This clone showed up just a few times. The chain couples TRBV7-3 to TRBJ2-7; 11 bases agree with TRBD2. V lost 2 bases, J lost 5 bases, and 5 bases stayed unmatched. CDR3 size: 15 residues. Germline CDR1 is SGHTA and CDR2 is FQGTGA. CDR3 sequence: CASSLGLAGLDEQYF. CDR3 nucleotide sequence: TGTGCCAGCAGCTTAGGACTAGCGGGCTTGGACGAGCAGTACTTC.

The genes are TRBV7-9 and TRBJ1-4, with D uncertain. CDR3 size: 14 residues. Germline CDR1 SEHNR, CDR2 FQNEAQ (reference sequence). The germline V and J ends were trimmed by 1 base and 4 bases, with 7 bases remaining between them. The CDR3 DNA is TGTGCCAGCAGCTTAGGGCCGTATAATGAAAAACTGTTTTTT. This encodes CASSLGPYNEKLFF.

This chain connects TRBV2 to TRBJ2-5; TRBD2 matches at 8 bases. Per germline, CDR1 SNHLY and CDR2 FYNNEI. V trimming: 3 bases; J trimming: 5 bases; junction bases outside the gene matches: 5. The CDR3 runs 14 residues. DNA for the CDR3: TGTGCCAGCAGTGACGATACGGGAGGGGAGACCCAGTACTTC. This sequence encodes CASSDDTGGETQYF. Supplemented by reference TRBV2 and TRBJ2-5, the full variable domain reads EPEVTQTPSHQVTQMGQEVILRCVPISNHLYFYWYRQILGQKVEFLVSFYNNEISEKSEIFDDQFSVERPDGSNFTLKIRSTKLEDSAMYFCASSDDTGGETQYFGPGTRLLVL.

The chain employs TRBV19 and TRBJ2-3; 13 bases agree with TRBD2. V shed 5 bases and J 4 bases; nucleotides not matched to a gene: 9. Per germline, CDR1 LNHDA and CDR2 SQIVND (reference sequence). The CDR3 spans 17 residues. This CDR3 reads CASSALAGGHRADTQYF. CDR3 DNA: TGTGCCAGTAGTGCACTAGCGGGGGGGCATAGGGCAGATACGCAGTATTTT.

The chain has TRBV15 and TRBJ2-7; D might be TRBD2 (6 bases). Germline CDR1 and CDR2: LNHNV and YYDKDF (reference sequence). The CDR3 is made up of 12 amino acids. V was cut by 4 bases and J by 4 bases, with 8 bases left in between. In DNA form, the CDR3 reads TGTGCCACCAGCATTCGGGGGTACGAGCAGTACTTC. Amino acid sequence: CATSIRGYEQYF.

The J gene is TRBJ2-7, the V gene TRBV6-1; 7 nucleotides match TRBD1. This CDR3 has 15 residues. Per germline, CDR1 MNHNS and CDR2 SASEGT. With 3 bases clipped from V and 2 bases from J, the junction kept 7 bases outside the gene matches. The CDR3 DNA follows: TGTGCCAGCAGTGATGCGACAGGGTATACCTACGAGCAGTACTTC. Its protein is CASSDATGYTYEQYF.

The rearrangement links TRBV7-3 to TRBJ2-1; D gene uncertain. Deletions cut 3 bases from V and 9 bases from J, with 9 bases between. The V gene's germline CDR1 is SGHTA and CDR2 FQGTGA. The CDR3 loop spans 12 amino acids. CDR3 sequence (DNA): TGTGCCAGCAGCTTGGGGTTAGGTGAGCAGTTCTTC. Protein product: CASSLGLGEQFF.

Notes on this clone: At one of its ends the junction is not consistent with the germline gene, which may arise from a read error. The rearrangement uses TRBV7-7 and TRBJ1-1, with D possibly being TRBD1 (6 bases). The CDR3 has 13 amino acids. Germline loops: CDR1 SSHAT, CDR2 FNYEAQ (reference sequence). The CDR3 sequence is CASSLVQGGEAFF. CDR3 bases: TGTGCTAGCAGCTTAGTACAGGGCGGGGAAGCTTTCTTT.

The genes are TRBV27 and TRBJ2-3, with 7 bases that match TRBD2. The CDR3 length is 17 residues. The V segment lost 0 bases and the J segment 3 bases; nucleotides outside the gene matches: 9. The V gene's germline CDR1 is MNHEY and CDR2 SMNVEV (reference sequence). CDR3 amino acids: CASSLSPGLPLTDTQYF. The CDR3 coding sequence is TGTGCCAGCAGTTTATCCCCGGGACTACCCTTGACAGATACGCAGTATTTT.

The rearrangement joins TRBV6-5 to TRBJ2-5; TRBD1 is a possible D gene (5 bases). The CDR3 runs 13 residues. Trimming removed 6 bases from V and 0 bases from J, with 8 bases in between. Germline V lookup: CDR1 MNHEY, CDR2 SVGAGI. CDR3 nucleotides: TGTGCCAGCAGGAAGGGGAACCAAGAGACCCAGTACTTC. This gives the protein CASRKGNQETQYF.

This clone was seen only once. The rearrangement joins TRBV28 to TRBJ2-5, with D possibly being TRBD1 (6 bases). The J call may be wrong; the DNA end is better matched by TRBJ2-7. The CDR3 loop spans 16 amino acids. Germline CDR1 and CDR2: MDHEN and SYDVKM. The CDR3 sequence is CASSLELQGRAYEQYF. In nucleotides, the CDR3 is TGTGCCAGCAGTTTGGAACTGCAGGGGCGAGCCTACGAGCAGTACTTC.